Sequencing of this T cell receptor delta chain was carried out in a study of gamma-delta T cells after stem cell transplantation. TCRdb reprocessed the RT-PCR reads using CATT. The sample lists several hundred delta-chain clones, approximately 16% occurring once. By sample fraction, this clone is large. The germline V gene encodes CDR1 GEAIGNYY and CDR2 EKD. The CDR3 length is 21 residues. V lost 0 bases and J lost 0; bases outside the gene matches: 8. V and J are TRDV2 and TRDJ3, with 12 bases that match TRDD3. The receptor was derived from a human donor. It is not recorded whose cells these are; they may come from a transplant donor. Sequenced sample: gamma-delta T cells. CDR3 sequence: CACDTLTGGYKSSWDTRQMFF. The CDR3 nucleotides read TGTGCCTGTGACACCCTTACTGGGGGATACAAGAGCTCCTGGGACACCCGACAGATGTTTTTC.